This T cell receptor (beta chain) came from a study of T cells in Graves' hyperthyroidism and ophthalmopathy. Amplified TCR beta CDR3 regions came from RNA transcripts. A set of HTBI primers served as the primers for a first-round RT-PCR of the TCR CDR3. MiXCR was run by TCRdb on the multiplex PCR reads, yielding one entry per CDR3 protein. The sample comprises nearly 600,000 distinct CDR3 sequences, approximately 15% of which are singletons, and around 5.4% rests with the top ten. This clonotype was detected ten times or more. CDR3 length equals 17 residues. V trimming: 7 bases; J trimming: 0 bases; junction bases outside the gene matches: 10.

This receptor was taken from a woman aged 25 to 45 with Graves' hyperthyroidism that later progressed to Graves' ophthalmopathy. The chain combines TRBV12-3 or TRBV12-4 with TRBJ2-3, with TRBD2 identical over 10 bases. The sequenced sample was blood. CDR3 sequence reads: CASTSRGLATSTDTQYF. The CDR3 DNA follows: TGTGCCAGCACAAGCCGGGGACTAGCGACTAGCACAGATACGCAGTATTTT.